Reported below is one T cell receptor beta chain. Antigen specificity is unknown. This entry belongs to a study of cytomegalovirus exposure and HLA in healthy donors. Points from the study as a whole: In vitro testing confirmed a few CMV-associated chains as specific for CMV antigens. One variant, a missense change in DCLRE1C, was linked in a later analysis to TCR beta V- and J-gene trimming. The study carried out a later analysis of TCR beta sequences. It associated approximately 15,000 of them with specific HLA alleles at a false discovery rate of 0.05.

The primer mix had 60 Vbeta and 13 Jbeta primers. Using immunoSEQ multiplex PCR, the repertoire was profiled, and TCRdb retains in-frame clones only, with some absent. This table holds 80,000 or so clones, under 70% found once. This receptor was taken from a man aged 25 to 40 in good health and CMV-seropositive. Sequencing was done on a sample of PBMCs.

Written as DNA, the CDR3 is TGCAGCGTTACTACGACAGGGGTGATCTCTGGAAACACCATATATTTT. Translating gives CSVTTTGVISGNTIYF. The V and J genes are TRBV29-1 and TRBJ1-3; 8 bases map to TRBD1. Looked up from germline, CDR1 is SQVTM and CDR2 is ANQGSEA. Germline trimming cut 5 bases from V and 0 bases from J; bases unmatched to any gene: 9. This CDR3 is built from 16 residues.